One T cell receptor beta chain is described in this entry. The data belong to a study of blood T cell repertoires in COVID-19. For the study at large: T cells, B-cell-depleted T cells, or PBMCs supplied cDNA or gDNA.

Profiling relied on immunoSEQ multiplex PCR, and the TCRdb table lists in-frame clones only, not all of them. The table records roughly 150,000 clones, approximately 82% of them present only once. The V end lost 0 bases, the J end lost 2 bases, and 13 bases lay between the germline ends. The CDR3 length is 16 residues. Germline CDR1 is LGHNA and CDR2 is YNFKEQ. The sequenced sample consisted of peripheral blood. The source is a woman in her forties or fifties with acute or convalescent COVID-19. The gene calls are TRBV4-2 and TRBJ1-2, with a weak D call TRBD1 (5 bases). The CDR3 loop is CASSQEWGEENYGYTF. DNA for the CDR3: TGTGCCAGCAGCCAAGAGTGGGGCGAGGAGAACTATGGCTACACCTTC.